This record covers a single T cell receptor (beta chain). Trimming removed 6 bases from V and 8 bases from J, with 19 bases in between. Germline CDR1 and CDR2: SNHLY and FYNNEI. CDR3 length: 15 amino acids. This record belongs to a study of neoadjuvant anti-PD-1 for oral cavity cancer. The repertoire was sequenced with immunoSEQ multiplex PCR; TCRdb's copy has only in-frame clones and lacks some. This sample has roughly 13,000 clones, with approximately 80% found just once. The chain combines TRBV2 with TRBJ1-4, with D perhaps matching TRBD1 (6 bases). Here the sequenced sample was PBMCs, taken before nivolumab (anti-PD-1) treatment. The receptor was derived from a person between 40 and 85 years old with oral cavity squamous cell carcinoma. The CDR3 protein is CASRSLGTTKEKLFF. The CDR3 region has the DNA TGTGCCAGCAGAAGCCTCGGGACAACAAAGGAAAAACTGTTTTTT.